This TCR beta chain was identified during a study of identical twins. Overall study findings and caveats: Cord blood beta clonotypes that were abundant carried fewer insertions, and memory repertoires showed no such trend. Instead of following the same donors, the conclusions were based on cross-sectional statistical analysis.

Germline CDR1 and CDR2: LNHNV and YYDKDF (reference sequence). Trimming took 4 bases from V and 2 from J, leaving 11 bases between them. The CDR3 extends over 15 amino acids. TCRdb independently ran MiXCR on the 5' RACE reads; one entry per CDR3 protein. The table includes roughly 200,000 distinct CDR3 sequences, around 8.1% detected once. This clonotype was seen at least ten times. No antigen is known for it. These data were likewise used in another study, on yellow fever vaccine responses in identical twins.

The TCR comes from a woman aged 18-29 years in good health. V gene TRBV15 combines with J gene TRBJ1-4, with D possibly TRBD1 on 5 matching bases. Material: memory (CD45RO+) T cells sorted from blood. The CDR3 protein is CATSTGDGTNEKLFF. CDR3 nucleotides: TGTGCCACCAGCACCGGGGACGGTACTAATGAAAAACTGTTTTTT. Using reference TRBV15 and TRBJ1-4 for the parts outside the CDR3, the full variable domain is DAMVIQNPRYQVTQFGKPVTLSCSQTLNHNVMYWYQQKSSQAPKLLFHYYDKDFNNEADTPDNFQSRRPNTSFCFLDIRSPGLGDTAMYLCATSTGDGTNEKLFFGSGTQLSVL.